This TCR beta chain was sequenced for a study of blood T cells in healthy people across ages. Study-wide findings and caveats: Diversity was estimated from one million T cells, and these estimates were considered underestimates.

This clonotype was observed a handful of times. The antigen remains undetermined. The germline V gene has CDR1 SEHNR and CDR2 FQNEAQ (reference sequence). The CDR3 is made up of 16 amino acids. Trimming cost V 5 bases and J 0 bases, with 16 bases left between them. Together with a sample-barcoded 5' primer, a J-beta primer mix was included in a second PCR lasting about 6 to 11 cycles. CDR3-containing paired-end reads numbering at least 2.5 million came from each sample. MiXCR, applied by TCRdb to the 5' RACE reads, yields one record per CDR3 protein. The table lists 650,000 to 1,000,000 distinct CDR3 sequences, 30% to 45% of them singletons.

The chain combines TRBV7-9 with TRBJ1-2; TRBD1 is a possible D gene (5 bases). The sequence was collected from a man aged 18 to 35 in good health. Specimen: blood. CDR3 sequence: CASSALPGRTNYGYTF. CDR3 DNA sequence: TGTGCCAGCAGCGCCCTCCCGGGGCGGACTAACTATGGCTACACCTTC. Variable domain in full (rest from reference TRBV7-9 and TRBJ1-2): DTGVSQNPRHKITKRGQNVTFRCDPISEHNRLYWYRQTLGQGPEFLTYFQNEAQLEKSRLLSDRFSAERPKGSFSTLEIQRTEQGDSAMYLCASSALPGRTNYGYTFGSGTRLTVV.